This TCR beta chain was sequenced during a study of Ad26.COV2.S vaccination and SARS-CoV-2 variants. On this clone itself: The sample holds other DNA sequences that translate to the same CDR3.

CDR1 and CDR2 (germline): KGHSH, LQKENI. The CDR3 is 14 residues long. V dropped 1 base and J dropped 1 base, with 5 bases sitting between them. Using immunoSEQ multiplex PCR, the repertoire was profiled, and TCRdb retains in-frame clones only, with some absent. Found here are 450,000 to 550,000 clones, 80% to 90% of them singletons; the top ten hold 1.5% to 2%. Stated treatment: around 19 received Ad26.COV2.S at low or high dose, single or two shots; about five received placebo; per-sample allocation not given. Samples came from day 63 after the first vaccine or placebo injection. The TCR originated in a person between 18 and 60 years old who received the Ad26.COV2.S COVID-19 vaccine or a placebo. The source material was peripheral blood, sampled in a trial of Ad26.COV2.S vaccine versus placebo. The chain has TRBV18 and TRBJ1-3; D uncertain. DNA for the CDR3: TGTGCCAGCTCACCACAGGGATCTGGAAACACCATATATTTT. Encoded protein: CASSPQGSGNTIYF.